Listed below are T cell receptor beta chains from one sample, sequenced in a study of human T cells and chemical hapten exposure. TCRdb analysed the RACE reads with MiXCR anew, one entry per CDR3 protein. The sample holds a few hundred thousand distinct CDR3 sequences, 5.5% seen once. The material sequenced was whole blood, taken in connection with sensitization to the hapten diphenylcyclopropenone (DPC). These receptors were taken from a woman in her late teens or twenties with alopecia areata. Some clones in this sample may be carry-over from other donors' samples. The CDR3 runs from the conserved cysteine through the conserved F or W. The D gene is left open where the match is weak. The listing skips clone size in some rows; elsewhere it reads once, few, many or a size class.

clone_size	d_call	v_call	j_call	cdr3_nt	cdr3_aa
NA	NA	TRBV7-2	TRBJ2-3	TGTGCCAGCAGCCCACCCGCGGCCCTTGCAGATACGCAGTATTTT	CASSPPAALADTQYF
many	NA	TRBV4-1	TRBJ2-4	TGCGCCAGCAGCCAAGAAGAAGGAAACATTCAGTACTTC	CASSQEEGNIQYF
NA	NA	TRBV5-6	TRBJ1-2	TGTGCCAGCAGCTGGAAGGGCGATGGCGGCTACACCTTC	CASSWKGDGGYTF
many	NA	TRBV12-3/TRBV12-4	TRBJ2-4	TGTGCCAGCAGTCGGCAGGAAGGGATTAAAAACATTCAGTACTTC	CASSRQEGIKNIQYF
many	NA	TRBV3-1	TRBJ1-5	TGTGCCAGCAGTCCGTGGAGCAATCAGCCCCAGCATTTT	CASSPWSNQPQHF
NA	NA	TRBV5-1	TRBJ2-4	TGCGCCAGCACCCCGAGGACAGACAATCCCAAAAACATTCAGTACTTC	CASTPRTDNPKNIQYF
NA	TRBD1	TRBV6-2/TRBV6-3	TRBJ2-3	TGTGCCAGCAGATCAGGGGGCGGACCTAGCACAGATACGCAGTATTTT	CASRSGGGPSTDTQYF
many	NA	TRBV6-6	TRBJ1-3	TGTGCCAGCAGTTACCGGGTCTACGGAAACACCATATATTTT	CASSYRVYGNTIYF
NA	NA	TRBV7-2	TRBJ2-4	TGTGCCAGCAGCTTAGCGGGGATAGCCAAAAACATTCAGTACTTC	CASSLAGIAKNIQYF
many	TRBD1	TRBV7-2	TRBJ2-1	TGTGCCAGCACCCTACGATGGAGGACAGGGGGCCGAAATGAGCAGTTCTTC	CASTLRWRTGGRNEQFF
NA	NA	TRBV11-2	TRBJ2-5	TGTGCCAGCAGCCCGTACTTGGAGACCCAGTACTTC	CASSPYLETQYF
few	TRBD1	TRBV6-5	TRBJ1-4	TGTGCCAGCAAGTCCGGGACAGGCGGTGAAAAACTGTTTTTT	CASKSGTGGEKLFF
many	NA	TRBV12-3/TRBV12-4	TRBJ2-5	TGTGCCAGCAGTTTGGGCGGGGGCTTTCAAGAGACCCAGTACTTC	CASSLGGGFQETQYF
NA	NA	TRBV7-8	TRBJ2-5	TGTGCCAGCAGCTTTCAAACCCCGGGGGAGACCCAGTACTTC	CASSFQTPGETQYF
many	TRBD1	TRBV5-1	TRBJ2-3	TGCGCCAGCAGCTTGGCCATAAAGGGGGCGACAGATACGCAGTATTTT	CASSLAIKGATDTQYF
few	NA	TRBV6-5	TRBJ2-3	TGTGCCAGCAGTCCCCTGGACAGTCGCACAGATACGCAGTATTTT	CASSPLDSRTDTQYF
few	TRBD1	TRBV5-6	TRBJ2-3	TGTGCCAGCAGCTGGGGGACAGGGGGAGGCCTTTTCGGCACAGATACGCAGTATTTT	CASSWGTGGGLFGTDTQYF
NA	TRBD2	TRBV19	TRBJ2-3	TGTGCCAGTAGCCGCCTCCTAGCGGGGGGCACAGATACGCAGTATTTT	CASSRLLAGGTDTQYF
NA	NA	TRBV7-2	TRBJ1-1	TGTGCCAGCAGCTTAGACGTAGAACTTGAAGCTTTCTTT	CASSLDVELEAFF
NA	NA	TRBV27	TRBJ1-5	TGTGCCAGCAGTTTATCTGTGGTGGCGGGTCAGCCCCAGCATTTT	CASSLSVVAGQPQHF
few	NA	TRBV7-2	TRBJ1-2	TGTGCCAGCAGCTTATTGTGGGCTAACTATGGCTACACCTTC	CASSLLWANYGYTF
few	TRBD2	TRBV6-6	TRBJ2-3	TGTGCCAGCAGTTACTCGATACTAGCGGGGCTTCGCACAGATACGCAGTATTTT	CASSYSILAGLRTDTQYF
few	TRBD1	TRBV25-1	TRBJ2-7	TGTGCCAGCAGTGTGGGGACAGGGTCATCCTACGAGCAGTACTTC	CASSVGTGSSYEQYF
many	NA	TRBV5-5	TRBJ2-3	TGTGCCAGCAGCTTGGGACTAGAGAGAGGCACAGATACGCAGTATTTT	CASSLGLERGTDTQYF
few	NA	TRBV6-1	TRBJ1-6	TGTGCCAGCAGACTTGGTTCCGATTCACCCCTCCACTTT	CASRLGSDSPLHF
many	NA	TRBV7-2	TRBJ2-1	TGTGCCAGCAGCCCGCAGAGCCGGGACTCGCCCAATGAGCAGTTCTTC	CASSPQSRDSPNEQFF
NA	TRBD2	TRBV4-2	TRBJ2-7	TGTGCCAGCAGCGAGAGAGGCGGGGGTTACGAGCAGTACTTC	CASSERGGGYEQYF
NA	NA	TRBV6-5	TRBJ1-1	TGTGCCAGCAGTTCCCCCTCGTATGAAGCTTTCTTT	CASSSPSYEAFF
NA	NA	TRBV29-1	TRBJ2-2	TGCAGCGTTAATGGCGATCCGAACACCGGGGAGCTGTTTTTT	CSVNGDPNTGELFF
many	NA	TRBV14	TRBJ1-3	TGTGCCAGCAGCCGCGAATTCGGAAACACCATATATTTT	CASSREFGNTIYF
once	NA	TRBV12-3/TRBV12-4	TRBJ2-2	TGTGCCAGCAGTTTCAACAGAGACACCGGGGAGCTGTTTTTT	CASSFNRDTGELFF
few	NA	TRBV12-3/TRBV12-4	TRBJ1-1	TGTGCCAGCAGTTTAGGACTTACTCTGACCCCTGAAGCTTTCTTT	CASSLGLTLTPEAFF
few	NA	TRBV5-6	TRBJ1-2	TGTGCCAGCAGATCCGGACAGCGCTATGGCTACACCTTC	CASRSGQRYGYTF
few	TRBD2	TRBV4-3	TRBJ2-3	TGCGCCAGCAGCCAGGCGCTAGCGGGGGGGCTCATGGTGGATACGCAGTATTTT	CASSQALAGGLMVDTQYF
few	TRBD1	TRBV5-5	TRBJ2-1	TGTGCCAGCAGCTTGGACTGGGACAGAGCTGACAATGAGCAGTTCTTC	CASSLDWDRADNEQFF